A selection of T cell receptor beta chains follows, all from one sample in a study of PD-1 blockade in mismatch repair-deficient tumors. Method: immunoSEQ multiplex PCR; TCRdb's copy keeps in-frame clones and lacks some. The sample holds roughly 130,000 clones, almost 90% seen once. This specimen consisted of peripheral blood, obtained approximately 72 weeks after starting pembrolizumab. These receptors were taken from an adult with mismatch repair-deficient cancer. Each CDR3 is given with its conserved first and last residue. The D gene is left open where the match is weak. Clone size appears in some rows only: once, few, many, or a class for an expanded clone.

v_gene,j_gene,d_gene,abundance,CDR3nt,CDR3aa
TRBV2,TRBJ2-7,TRBD2,.,TGTGCCAGCAGTGATAGCGGGGGAGCCGAGCAGTACTTC,CASSDSGGAEQYF
TRBV7-6,TRBJ2-3,TRBD2,.,TGTGCCAGCAGCCCTCAGACTAGCGGGATCACAGATACGCAGTATTTT,CASSPQTSGITDTQYF
TRBV10-1,TRBJ2-7,TRBD1,.,TGCGCCAGCAGTGTTGGACAGGGTTACGAGCAGTACTTC,CASSVGQGYEQYF
TRBV5-1,TRBJ2-1,TRBD2,.,TGCGCCAGCAGCTTGGTAGGGACTAGCGGGAGAATTTTATTCTTC,CASSLVGTSGRILFF
TRBV25-1,TRBJ1-4,.,.,TGTGCCAGCAGTGATTGGGGGAGTAATGAAAAACTGTTTTTT,CASSDWGSNEKLFF
TRBV6-5,TRBJ2-6,.,.,TGTGCCAGCAGTTCGGGGGTCTCTGGGGCCAACGTCCTGACTTTC,CASSSGVSGANVLTF
TRBV5-1,TRBJ2-7,.,few,TGCGCCAGCAGCGGGACGAACTCCTACGAGCAGTACTTC,CASSGTNSYEQYF
TRBV29-1,TRBJ2-5,.,once,TGCAGCGTTGCCATCGCCCCCGAAGAGACCCAGTACTTC,CSVAIAPEETQYF
TRBV7-9,TRBJ2-1,.,.,TGTGCCAGCAGCTTATCAACGGGAGACAATGAGCAGTTCTTC,CASSLSTGDNEQFF
TRBV6-5,TRBJ2-7,.,.,TGTGCCAGCAGAAGCTACGAGCAGTACTTC,CASRSYEQYF
TRBV29-1,TRBJ2-3,TRBD1,.,TGCAGCGTGAGGGACAGGATAGTGGATACGCAGTATTTT,CSVRDRIVDTQYF
TRBV5-4,TRBJ2-1,TRBD2,.,TGTGCCAGCAGCTCGGGACTAGCGGGAACCAATGAGCAGTTCTTC,CASSSGLAGTNEQFF
TRBV28,TRBJ2-7,.,.,TGTGCCAGCAGTCAGCCGGACTCGAAGTACTTC,CASSQPDSKYF
TRBV7-9,TRBJ2-1,.,.,TGTGCCAGCAGCTTAGATTCGGGGCCCGAGCAGTTCTTC,CASSLDSGPEQFF
TRBV5-1,TRBJ2-3,.,.,TGCGCCAGCAGCTTGGGGAGTGGTACACACACAGATACGCAGTATTTT,CASSLGSGTHTDTQYF
TRBV27,TRBJ1-5,.,once,TGTGCCAGCAGTTTAAGCGCGGTCCAGCCCCAGCATTTT,CASSLSAVQPQHF
TRBV6-5,TRBJ2-5,.,.,TGTGCCAGCAGTTACCCATTTGGTCGGAGCCAAGAGACCCAGTACTTC,CASSYPFGRSQETQYF
TRBV27,TRBJ2-3,TRBD1,.,TGTGCCAGCAGTTCGGACAGGGTGGATACGCAGTATTTT,CASSSDRVDTQYF